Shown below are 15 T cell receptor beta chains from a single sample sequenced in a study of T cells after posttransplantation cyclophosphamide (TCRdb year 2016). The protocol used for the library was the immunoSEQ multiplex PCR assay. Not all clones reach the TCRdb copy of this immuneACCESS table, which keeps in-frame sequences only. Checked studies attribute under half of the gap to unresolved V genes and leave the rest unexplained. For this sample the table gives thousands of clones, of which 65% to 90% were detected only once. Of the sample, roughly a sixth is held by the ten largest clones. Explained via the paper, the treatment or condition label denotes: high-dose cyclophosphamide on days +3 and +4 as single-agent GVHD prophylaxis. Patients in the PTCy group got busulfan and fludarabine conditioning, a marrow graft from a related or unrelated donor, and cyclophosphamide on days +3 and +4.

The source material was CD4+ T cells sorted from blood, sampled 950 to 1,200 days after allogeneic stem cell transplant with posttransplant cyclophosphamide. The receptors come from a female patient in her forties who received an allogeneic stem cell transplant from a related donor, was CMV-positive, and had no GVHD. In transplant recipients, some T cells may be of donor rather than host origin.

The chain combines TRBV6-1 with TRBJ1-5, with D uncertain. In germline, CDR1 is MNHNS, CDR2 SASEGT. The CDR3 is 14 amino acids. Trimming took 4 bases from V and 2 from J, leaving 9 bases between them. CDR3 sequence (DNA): TGTGCCAGCAGTGGCGTGATAGGCAATCAGCCCCAGCATTTT. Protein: CASSGVIGNQPQHF.

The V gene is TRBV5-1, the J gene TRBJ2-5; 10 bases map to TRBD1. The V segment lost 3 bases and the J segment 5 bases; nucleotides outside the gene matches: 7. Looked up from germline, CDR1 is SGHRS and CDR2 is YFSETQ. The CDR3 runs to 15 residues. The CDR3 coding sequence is TGCGCCAGCAGCTCTCGGGACAGGGGAAAGGAGACCCAGTACTTC. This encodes CASSSRDRGKETQYF.

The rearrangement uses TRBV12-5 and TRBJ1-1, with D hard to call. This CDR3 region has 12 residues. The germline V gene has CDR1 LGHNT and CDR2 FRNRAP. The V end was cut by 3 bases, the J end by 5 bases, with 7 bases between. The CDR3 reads CASGFEGTEAFF. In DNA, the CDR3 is TGTGCTAGTGGTTTCGAGGGAACTGAAGCTTTCTTT.

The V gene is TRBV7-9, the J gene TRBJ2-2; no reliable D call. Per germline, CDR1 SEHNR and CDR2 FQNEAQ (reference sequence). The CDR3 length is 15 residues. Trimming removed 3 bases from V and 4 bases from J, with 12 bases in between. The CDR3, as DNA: TGTGCCAGCAGCTTGAACGCCCCGAGCACCGGGGAGCTGTTTTTT. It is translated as CASSLNAPSTGELFF.

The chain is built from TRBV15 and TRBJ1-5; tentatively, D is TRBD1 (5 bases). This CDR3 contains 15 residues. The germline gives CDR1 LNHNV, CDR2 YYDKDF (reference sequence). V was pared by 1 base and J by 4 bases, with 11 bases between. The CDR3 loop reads CATSRALAGNQPQHF. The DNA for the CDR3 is TGTGCCACCAGCAGAGCCCTGGCAGGGAATCAGCCCCAGCATTTT.

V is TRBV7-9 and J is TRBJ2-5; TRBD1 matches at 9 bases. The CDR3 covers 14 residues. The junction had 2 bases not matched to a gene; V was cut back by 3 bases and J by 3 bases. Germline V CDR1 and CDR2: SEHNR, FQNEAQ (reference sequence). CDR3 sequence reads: CASSFRTGEETQYF. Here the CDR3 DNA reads TGTGCCAGCAGCTTTAGGACAGGGGAAGAGACCCAGTACTTC.

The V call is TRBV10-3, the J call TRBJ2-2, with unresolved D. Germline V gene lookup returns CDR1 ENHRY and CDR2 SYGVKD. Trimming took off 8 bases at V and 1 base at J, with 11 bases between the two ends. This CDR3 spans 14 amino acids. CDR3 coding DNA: TGTGCCATCGAAGTTAACAGGAACACCGGGGAGCTGTTTTTT. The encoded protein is CAIEVNRNTGELFF.

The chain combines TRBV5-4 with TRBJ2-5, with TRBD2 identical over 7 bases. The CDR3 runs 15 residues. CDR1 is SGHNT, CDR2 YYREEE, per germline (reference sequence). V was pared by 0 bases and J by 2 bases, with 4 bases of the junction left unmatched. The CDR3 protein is CASSLAASGQETQYF. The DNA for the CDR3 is TGTGCCAGCAGCTTGGCGGCTAGCGGACAAGAGACCCAGTACTTC.

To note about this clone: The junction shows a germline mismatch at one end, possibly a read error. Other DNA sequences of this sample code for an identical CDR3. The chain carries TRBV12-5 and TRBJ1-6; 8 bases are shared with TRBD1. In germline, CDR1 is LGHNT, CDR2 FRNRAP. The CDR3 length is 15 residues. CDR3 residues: CASGLGQGANSPLHF. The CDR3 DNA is TGTGCTAGTGGTTTGGGGCAGGGGGCCAATTCCCCCCTCCACTTT.

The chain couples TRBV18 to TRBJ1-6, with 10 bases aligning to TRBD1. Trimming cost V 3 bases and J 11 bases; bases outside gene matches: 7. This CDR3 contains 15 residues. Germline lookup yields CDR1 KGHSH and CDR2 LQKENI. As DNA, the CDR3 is TGTGCCAGCTCACCCCCCGGACAGGGGGGGCCACCCCTCCACTTT. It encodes CASSPPGQGGPPLHF.

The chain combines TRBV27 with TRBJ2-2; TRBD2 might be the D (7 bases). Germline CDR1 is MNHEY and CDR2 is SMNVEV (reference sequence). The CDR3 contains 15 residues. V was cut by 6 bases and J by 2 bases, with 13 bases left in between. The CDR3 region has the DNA TGTGCCAGCAGCTGGTGGGGGGGCAACACCGGGGAGCTGTTTTTT. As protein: CASSWWGGNTGELFF.

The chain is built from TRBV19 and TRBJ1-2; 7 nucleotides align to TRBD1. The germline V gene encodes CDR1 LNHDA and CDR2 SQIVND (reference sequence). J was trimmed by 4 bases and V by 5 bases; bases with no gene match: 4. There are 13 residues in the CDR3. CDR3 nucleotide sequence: TGTGCCAGTAGTCCACAGGGGAGCTATGGCTACACCTTC. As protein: CASSPQGSYGYTF.

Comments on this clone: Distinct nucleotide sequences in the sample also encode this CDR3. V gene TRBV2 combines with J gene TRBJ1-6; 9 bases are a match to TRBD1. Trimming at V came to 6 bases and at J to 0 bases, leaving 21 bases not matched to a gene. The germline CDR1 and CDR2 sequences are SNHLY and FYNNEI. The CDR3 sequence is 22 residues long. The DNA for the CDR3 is TGTGCCAGCAGCCTGAAATCGGAACCGGGACAGGGAATTTCCTCCTATAATTCACCCCTCCACTTT. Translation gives CASSLKSEPGQGISSYNSPLHF.

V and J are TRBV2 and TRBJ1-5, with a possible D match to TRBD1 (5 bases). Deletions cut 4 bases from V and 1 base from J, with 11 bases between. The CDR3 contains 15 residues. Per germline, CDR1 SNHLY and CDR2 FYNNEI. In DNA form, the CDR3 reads TGTGCCAGCAGTGTGGGGGACTCCAGCAATCAGCCCCAGCATTTT. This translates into CASSVGDSSNQPQHF.

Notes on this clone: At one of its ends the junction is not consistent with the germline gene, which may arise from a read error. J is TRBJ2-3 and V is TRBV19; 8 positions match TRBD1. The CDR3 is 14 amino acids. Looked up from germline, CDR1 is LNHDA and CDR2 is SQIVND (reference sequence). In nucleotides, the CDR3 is TGTGTCAGTAGTATGCAGGGGGCAACGGATACGCAGTATTTT. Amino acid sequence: CVSSMQGATDTQYF.